The T cell receptor beta chain under discussion was sequenced for a study of cytomegalovirus exposure and HLA in healthy donors (dated 2017 in TCRdb). Concerning the study at large: According to an earlier analysis of 550 to 750 of the donors, about 180 million T cells yielded 117 million unique TCR beta sequences and 276 Gb of sequence data. HLA typing covered class I and class II loci at four-digit resolution. Of the 300 to 450 genotyped donors, 81% were placed in the genetic ancestry cluster associated with self-reported Caucasian donors. The study profiled the T cell repertoires of under 700 subjects by immunosequencing and related them to cytomegalovirus serostatus. Typing coverage differed by locus: A, B, C, DRB1 and DQB1 were typed in about 620-640 donors, DQA1 in approximately 520, DPA1 in some 610, and DPB1 in 450 to 480. An earlier analysis of some 500 of the donors used high-throughput TCR beta sequencing to judge whether each TCR beta V gene segment behaved as functional or pseudogenic. In a later genetic analysis, genome-wide SNP genotypes for about 65% of the 666 donors were used, and that subset was treated as a discovery cohort. To predict cytomegalovirus infection status, the study combined high-throughput TCR immunosequencing, statistical association of individual TCRs with disease status, and machine learning. Rather than using new phenotypic data, the later analysis identified candidate immune exposures from TCR beta sequences and from how often those sequences occurred across donors. To study patterns of TCR occurrence, a later analysis re-analyzed previously published TCR beta repertoires from under 750 donors and added high-resolution HLA genotyping. Across around 400 genotyped donors of the cohort, an average of about 250,000 unique TCR beta nucleotide sequences per donor were sequenced, and roughly a sixth of those sequences were non-productive. The study aimed to test whether cataloging public T cell receptors could reveal signatures of past pathogen exposure. Five DR-DQ haplotypes were handled as single units for association and clustering, since linkage in the cohort was strong. Along with the approximately 620-subject first cohort, a separate validation cohort of over a hundred different subjects was used. Donor age, sex, ethnicity and CMV serostatus were compiled alongside the repertoire data. An early release that covered about 600 HLA-typed donors contained 250 to 350 gigabases of sequencing data and 70 million to 100 million unique TCR sequences. All discovery cohort repertoires had been generated on a single sequencing platform. Results and caveats for the whole study, not just this receptor: Broadly in line with IMGT annotations, most TCR beta V segments showed up in productive rearrangements about 87% or about 30% of the time in an earlier analysis of 450 to 750 of the donors. V-gene and J-gene trimming of TCR beta chains was associated with a missense DCLRE1C variant in a later genetic analysis, and the association was replicated in an independent cohort. In a later genetic analysis, fewer N-insertions in productive TCRs were reported among donors in an Asian-associated ancestry cluster than the approximately 710-donor mean. A total of fewer than 200 TCR beta chains were listed by the study as associated with cytomegalovirus. The presence/absence analyses assumed that sequencing depth was roughly uniform across donors, and that assumption may not be true. A group of highly shared sequence variants was considered likely to be a technical artifact of the sequencing pipeline. Only TCR beta chains were sequenced in this cohort, and the absence of alpha or paired-chain data limited detectable features. For the cohort, immune exposure information was limited to CMV serostatus. In a later analysis, the rate of TCR association differed among HLA loci, with DRB1 alleles having the most associated TCRs and HLA-C alleles having the fewest. A further reported finding was that TCR beta sequences accurately predicted the HLA-A and HLA-B alleles for most subjects in the first cohort. Several of the top co-occurrence clusters appeared to be linked to parvovirus B19, influenza, CMV and Epstein-Barr virus, according to a later analysis. In a later analysis, HLA-associated TCR beta chains showed more clonal expansion and lower generation probabilities than non-associated chains that were equally common. When HLA alleles, especially DR and DQ, strongly co-occurred, TCR associations were difficult to assign to individual alleles. The earlier analysis of some 560 of the donors excluded around 17 rarely observed V segments, including chromosome 9 orphons, because counts were too low. Correlated functional status among segregating V segments might reflect linkage disequilibrium, but an unknown experimental factor could not be ruled out. Cytomegalovirus status was reported to be diagnosed by the classifier with high specificity and sensitivity in both the original and validation cohorts. Across donors, most TCR sequences were observed very rarely, whereas some public TCRs were present in many individuals. A few of the identified cytomegalovirus-associated TCR beta chains were confirmed in vitro to be specific for cytomegalovirus antigens. The authors suggested that the approach could potentially be extended to other disease states and immunological phenotypes. Because HLA typing was missing for some donors at each locus, association tests included only the typed subset. Some IMGT-functional V segments, including TRBV6-2 and TRBV6-3, could not be distinguished by the 87-base-pair reads and were therefore excluded. Most CMV-associated TCR beta chains appeared to be HLA-restricted in a later analysis, and the HLA associations seemed to be driven largely by CMV exposure. Specific HLA alleles were associated with some 15,000 TCR beta sequences at a false discovery rate of 0.05 in a later analysis.

Points on this clone: Its target antigen remains unknown. No base quality values were provided; no much bigger clone lies one nucleotide off.

The cohort was made up of 650 to 700 healthy bone marrow donors. At the time of sampling, all cohort members were nominally healthy, though unrecorded immune exposures were likely present. The donor was CMV seronegative and belonged to the group of 352 seronegative cohort members. Each donor provided a peripheral blood sample, and peripheral blood mononuclear cells were used for TCR beta sequencing. Genomic DNA was extracted from the blood cell samples with the Qiagen DNeasy Blood Extraction Kit. Germline trimming amounts to 1 base on V and 2 bases on J, with 7 as the count of junction bases outside the gene matches. The germline V gene sets CDR1 to SGHNT and CDR2 to YENEEA. The CDR3, cysteine through phenylalanine, is 16 amino acids long. Only CDR3 DNA is held: 48 bases, read in frame from base 1. The library was made by the immunoSEQ multiplex PCR assay. For the multiplex PCR, a mixture combining 60 forward primers for TCR Vbeta segments and 13 reverse primers for TCR Jbeta segments was used. A multiplex PCR assay on genomic DNA amplified the CDR3 region of rearranged TCR beta genes. The Illumina HiSeq System was used to sequence the amplified TCR beta libraries as 87-base-pair reads. Turning to the authors' computational methods: Across the 500 to 850 repertoires, a later analysis counted roughly 84 million unique TCR beta chains, some 11 million of which were shared by at least two donors. Raw reads were error-corrected and collapsed into unique sequences by a nearest-neighbor algorithm in which closely related sequences were merged to remove PCR and sequencing errors. Alignment of CDR3 sequences to IMGT reference sequences was used to assign V, D and J gene segments. For a sequence to be retained, a match of at least six nucleotides was required to both a V gene segment and a J gene segment. Rearrangements were called productive when the CDR3 lacked stop codons and stayed in frame with V and J; all others were non-productive. CDR3 was defined by IMGT convention, running from the second conserved V-encoded cysteine to the conserved J-encoded phenylalanine. The earlier analysis of about 530 of the donors excluded any sequence lacking an unambiguous match to a single V gene segment. An earlier analysis of a few hundred of the donors classified V segments as functional when productive rearrangements were above 56.7% and as segregating when the standard deviation between donors was above 5%. A statistical classification framework was built for diagnosing cytomegalovirus status from the catalog of TCR beta chain sequences. V and J gene assignment, in a later analysis, came from comparing TCR nucleotide sequences with IMGT/GENE-DB human TR gene sequences. Using the TCRdist pipeline, a later analysis assigned CDR3 sequences along with most-parsimonious VDJ recombination scenarios. In a later analysis, each TCR beta chain was defined by its CDR3 amino acid sequence together with its V-gene family, and reads lacking a unique V-gene family were excluded. To address suspected cross-contamination and a sequencing artifact, a later analysis removed under 600 highly shared, low-generation-probability nucleotide sequences. In a later analysis, a clonal expansion index was calculated for each public chain from normalized within-repertoire ranks of inferred template counts. A later analysis computed generation probabilities with a VDJ recombination model fitted to out-of-frame rearrangements, and checked the results against IGoR. A later analysis scored TCR-TCR, TCR-HLA and TCR-CMV co-occurrence with hypergeometric tests, applying a repertoire-size bias correction to TCR pairs. To estimate false discovery rates, a later analysis permuted the HLA or CMV assignments 20 times. In a later analysis, co-occurring TCRs were grouped using DBSCAN, and TCRdist sequence similarity was added for clustering within HLA-allele-positive subsets. Co-occurrence clustering excluded repertoires with fewer than 30,000 or more than 120,000 public chains, plus five with anomalous nucleotide sharing. Held by TCRdb, this immuneACCESS table contains in-frame sequences only and omits some clones. Under half of the omission traces to an unresolved V gene where checked; the cause of the rest is unknown. The V and J calls and clone size come from that table; D and trimming were worked out from the DNA. Present in this sample are about 150,000 clones, 60% to 85% of which were seen just once. The ten largest clonotypes hold 4% of the sample.

Sample: PBMCs. The chain is made from TRBV11-3 and TRBJ2-7; 8 middle bases align to TRBD2. The sequence was collected from a woman aged 40 to 50 in good health and CMV-seronegative. The DNA sequence is as follows: TGTGCCAGCAGCTTAGTGGGTAGCGGGGCACCCTACGAGCAGTACTTC. It specifies CASSLVGSGAPYEQYF. The entire variable domain, with the stretches around the CDR3 drawn from the reference TRBV11-3 and TRBJ2-7 proteins, is EAGVVQSPRYKIIEKKQPVAFWCNPISGHNTLYWYLQNLGQGPELLIRYENEEAVDDSQLPKDRFSAERLKGVDSTLKIQPAELGDSAVYLCASSLVGSGAPYEQYFGPGTRLTVT.